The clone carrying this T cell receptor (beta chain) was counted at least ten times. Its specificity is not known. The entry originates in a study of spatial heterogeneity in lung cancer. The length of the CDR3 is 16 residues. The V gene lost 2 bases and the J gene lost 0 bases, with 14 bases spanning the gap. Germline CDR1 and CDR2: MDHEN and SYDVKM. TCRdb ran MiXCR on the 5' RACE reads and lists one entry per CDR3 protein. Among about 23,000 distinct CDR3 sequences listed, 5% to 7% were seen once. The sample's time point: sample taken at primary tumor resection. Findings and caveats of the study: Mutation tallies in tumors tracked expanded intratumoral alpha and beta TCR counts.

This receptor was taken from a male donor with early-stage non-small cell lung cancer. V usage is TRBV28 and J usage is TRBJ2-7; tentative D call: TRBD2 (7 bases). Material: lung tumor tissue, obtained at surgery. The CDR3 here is CASSLGGAVSSYEQYF. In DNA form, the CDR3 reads TGTGCCAGCAGTTTAGGGGGGGCCGTGAGCTCCTACGAGCAGTACTTC. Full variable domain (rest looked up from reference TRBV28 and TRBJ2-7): DVKVTQSSRYLVKRTGEKVFLECVQDMDHENMFWYRQDPGLGLRLIYFSYDVKMKEKGDIPEGYSVSREKKERFSLILESASTNQTSMYLCASSLGGAVSSYEQYFGPGTRLTVT.